Described below is a single T cell receptor beta chain sequence and its context. Germline CDR1 SGDLS, CDR2 YYNGEE. V gave up 0 bases and J gave up 8 bases; unmatched junction bases: 1. This CDR3 contains 12 residues. RNA was extracted with the RNeasy kit, and a quantity of roughly 0.5 to 1 ug was reverse transcribed using random hexamers. Amplification of TCR beta CDR3 used immunoSEQ multiplex PCR across 54 Vbeta and 13 Jbeta. TCRdb reanalysed the immunoSEQ multiplex PCR reads using MiXCR and keeps one entry per CDR3 protein. The sample records about 300,000 distinct CDR3 sequences, 92% being singletons. The data stem from a study of CD8 T cells in Susac syndrome. CD8+ and CD4+ T cells from blood underwent TCR beta sequencing, which was carried out in a high-throughput format. Treatment-naive patients with stable or active relapsing-remitting disease were the multiple sclerosis controls.

The source of this sequence is a human donor with multiple sclerosis. The sample taken for sequencing was CD4+ T cells from PBMCs. This sequence joins TRBV9 and TRBJ1-1, with 7 bases that match TRBD1. Here the CDR3 reads CASSVEGAEAFF. In nucleotides, the CDR3 is TGTGCCAGCAGCGTAGAGGGGGCAGAAGCTTTCTTT.